This entry lists 21 T cell receptor beta chains sequenced from one sample in a study of Graves' ophthalmopathy and Graves' hyperthyroidism (dated by TCRdb to 2017 to 2018). Data came from an Illumina HiSeq 2000. For repertoire sequencing, TCR beta CDR3 regions were amplified from RNA transcripts. The first round was an RT-PCR using HTBI primers with the Qiagen OneStep RT-PCR kit, and this first round was followed by a second-round multiplex PCR, then size selection and purification. TCRdb handled the public reads itself, with Q25 trimming in fastp and clone calling in MiXCR, and kept productive beta chains. Every entry covers one CDR3 protein and lists the most common genes and DNA from its rows. For this sample the table gives roughly 1.1 million distinct CDR3 sequences, of which roughly 35% were detected only once. The ten largest clones represent over 8.5% of the sample. The specimen was peripheral blood or thyroid tissue (not recorded which). These TCRs come from an adult man with Graves' hyperthyroidism.

The CDR3 loop reads CASNRAASGANVLTF. Here the CDR3 DNA reads TGTGCCAGCAACAGGGCCGCCTCTGGGGCCAACGTCCTGACTTTC. This chain connects TRBV7-2 to TRBJ2-6; the D gene is possibly TRBD1 (6 bases). Germline CDR1 and CDR2: SGHTA and FQGNSA. There are 15 residues in the CDR3. V was pared by 7 bases and J by 0 bases, with 10 bases between.

This CDR3 is CASTGARTKNEAFF. The CDR3 DNA sequence: TGTGCCAGCACCGGGGCCAGAACGAAGAATGAAGCTTTCTTT. The rearrangement joins TRBV6-2 or TRBV6-3 to TRBJ1-1; D possibly corresponds to TRBD1 (5 bases). CDR1 MNHEY and CDR2 SVGEGT come from the germline V gene. V was shortened by 7 bases and J by 7 bases, with 19 bases between the two germline ends. This CDR3 has 14 residues.

In this sample, this clonotype turned up many times. The chain couples TRBV7-2 to TRBJ1-5, with 11 positions matching TRBD1. CDR1 is SGHTA and CDR2 is FQGNSA in the germline V gene. The CDR3 sequence is 15 residues long. V was pared by 3 bases and J by 6 bases, with 4 bases of the junction left unmatched. In nucleotides, the CDR3 is TGTGCCAGCAGCTTGGACAGGGGGCTGGGTCAGCCCCAGCATTTT. This translates into CASSLDRGLGQPQHF.

In regard to this clonotype: Just one base apart from a much larger clone, this may be a read error. This chain connects TRBV20-1 to TRBJ2-5; 11 bases line up with TRBD2. Gene TRBJ2-1 matches the end of the DNA better, so the J call may be wrong. Looked up from germline, CDR1 is DFQATT and CDR2 is SNEGSKA (reference sequence). The CDR3 has 14 amino acids. The CDR3 spells CSANSGGAEETQFF. The CDR3, as DNA: TGCAGTGCTAATAGCGGGGGGGCCGAAGAGACCCAGTTCTTC.

The gene calls are TRBV29-1 and TRBJ1-3; perhaps TRBD1 as D (6 bases). Germline loops: CDR1 SQVTM, CDR2 ANQGSEA. Trimming pared 1 base from V and 8 bases from J, leaving 21 bases between. The length of the CDR3 is 16 residues. The CDR3 DNA reads as TGCAGCGTTGAAGTGGGGGGGCGCAGCTATGGCTACACCATATATTTT. As protein: CSVEVGGRSYGYTIYF.

To note about this clonotype: Since the CDR3 does not end with the conserved phenylalanine or tryptophan, this likely comes from a read error. CDR3 loop: CASKHTSIETQYL. The CDR3 nucleotides are TGTGCCAGCAAGCACACGTCCATAGAGACCCAGTACCTC. The chain combines TRBV10-3 with TRBJ2-5; D gene unclear. The CDR3 loop spans 13 amino acids. Germline-derived CDR1 and CDR2 are ENHRY and SYGVKD. V lost 10 bases, J lost 4 bases, and 16 bases lay in between.

This clonotype was seen repeatedly, ten times or more. The chain links TRBV12-3 or TRBV12-4 to TRBJ1-5; D unclear. The CDR3 totals 12 residues. With 3 bases removed from V and 8 bases from J, the gap between germline ends came to 8 bases. CDR3 DNA: TGTGCCAGCAGTTTGATTCCGGAGCCCCAGCATTTT. The encoded protein is CASSLIPEPQHF.

Note on this clonotype: A read error is possible here, since a much larger clone lies one base away. V is TRBV29-1 and J is TRBJ2-7; D not certain. The V and J ends lost 2 bases and 6 bases respectively, with 8 bases between them. This CDR3 contains 11 residues. The germline V gene has CDR1 SQVTM and CDR2 ANQGSEA. This chain's CDR3 is CSVELVSEQYF. Here the CDR3 DNA reads TGCAGCGTTGAATTAGTCAGCGAGCAGTACTTC.

The chain couples TRBV29-1 to TRBJ2-3; 9 bases match TRBD2. After removal of 6 bases from V and 7 bases from J, the junction contained 11 bases not matched to a gene. The germline gives CDR1 SQVTM, CDR2 ANQGSEA. The CDR3 loop spans 14 amino acids. CDR3 DNA: TGCAGCGTCCGACAGCGGGAGGTCCGTCATACGCAGTATTTT. Translating gives CSVRQREVRHTQYF.

The rearrangement joins TRBV6-1 to TRBJ1-1; D not resolved. The CDR3 length is 13 residues. Germline V gene sequence: CDR1 MNHNS, CDR2 SASEGT. V was clipped by 4 bases and J by 4 bases, with 10 bases between them. DNA of the CDR3: TGTGCCAGCAGTGTTGGACGGATCACTGAAGCTTTCTTT. Its protein product is CASSVGRITEAFF.

The CDR3 DNA is TGTGCCAGCAGAGGAGGTAGGGACAGGAACTATGGCTACACCTTC. Protein: CASRGGRDRNYGYTF. The chain uses TRBV2 and TRBJ1-2; the match to TRBD1 covers 8 bases. Looked up from germline, CDR1 is SNHLY and CDR2 is FYNNEI. The V gene end was trimmed by 6 bases and the J gene end by 2 bases; junction bases not matched to a gene: 8. CDR3 size: 15 residues.

The chain has TRBV15 and TRBJ1-2; no definite D call. The CDR3 contains 12 residues. The germline V and J ends were trimmed by 1 base and 5 bases, with 5 bases remaining between them. CDR1 and CDR2 from the germline V gene are LNHNV and YYDKDF (reference sequence). The CDR3 coding sequence is TGTGCCACCAGCAGAGGGGCGTATGGCTACACCTTC. Translation gives CATSRGAYGYTF.

The chain is built from TRBV25-1 and TRBJ1-4; no definite D call. This CDR3 spans 14 amino acids. V was trimmed by 1 base and J by 7 bases, leaving 10 bases between them. The germline V gene encodes CDR1 MGHDK and CDR2 SYGVNS. The CDR3 DNA follows: TGTGCCAGCAGTGAATCCGGGGAGAGTGAAAAACTGTTTTTT. It yields the protein CASSESGESEKLFF. The full variable domain, rest sourced from reference TRBV25-1 and TRBJ1-4, is EADIYQTPRYLVIGTGKKITLECSQTMGHDKMYWYQQDPGMELHLIHYSYGVNSTEKGDLSSESTVSRIRTEHFPLTLESARPSHTSQYLCASSESGESEKLFFGSGTQLSVL.

This chain's CDR3 is CASSLPGQGFRAQNSPLHF. CDR3 DNA sequence: TGTGCCAGTAGTCTCCCGGGACAGGGCTTCCGAGCCCAAAATTCACCCCTCCACTTT. The chain has TRBV19 and TRBJ1-6; TRBD1 matches 9 bases. The germline V gene has CDR1 LNHDA and CDR2 SQIVND (reference sequence). CDR3 length: 19 residues. J lost 7 bases, V lost 5 bases, and 18 bases had no gene match. Based on the CDR3 plus reference TRBV19 and TRBJ1-6, the full variable domain is DGGITQSPKYLFRKEGQNVTLSCEQNLNHDAMYWYRQDPGQGLRLIYYSQIVNDFQKGDIAEGYSVSREKKESFPLTVTSAQKNPTAFYLCASSLPGQGFRAQNSPLHFGNGTRLTVT.

This clonotype has ten or more counts. The chain employs TRBV6-5 and TRBJ2-7; the D gene is possibly TRBD1 (6 bases). The CDR3 loop spans 12 amino acids. Trimming left V 10 bases short and J 2 bases short, with 12 bases between. Germline CDR1 MNHEY, CDR2 SVGAGI. The CDR3 loop reads CATQGLTYEQYF. The CDR3 DNA reads as TGTGCCACCCAGGGGCTCACCTACGAGCAGTACTTC.

With respect to this clonotype: At one end, the junction sequence differs from germline, possibly due to a read error. J is TRBJ1-1 and V is TRBV10-3; TRBD1 might be the D (6 bases). CDR3 length: 16 residues. Per germline, CDR1 ENHRY and CDR2 SYGVKD. CDR3 region: CAIVNLLAGAHTEAFF. The DNA of the CDR3 is TGTGCCATCGTAAACCTACTAGCGGGGGCCCACACAGAAGCTTTCTTT.

This clonotype was counted only a few times. DNA for the CDR3: TGTGCCAGCAGAAAAACGTCAGCGGATCTGAACACTGAAGCTTTCTTT. Its translation is CASRKTSADLNTEAFF. This rearrangement joins TRBV2 to TRBJ1-1; D is uncertain. Germline V lookup: CDR1 SNHLY, CDR2 FYNNEI. There are 16 residues in the CDR3. The V end was cut by 6 bases, the J end by 0 bases, with 17 bases between.

This clonotype was observed a handful of times. The rearrangement links TRBV9 to TRBJ2-3, with 10 positions matching TRBD2. CDR3 length: 15 amino acids. Germline trimming cut 5 bases from V and 3 bases from J; bases unmatched to any gene: 6. CDR1 and CDR2 (germline): SGDLS, YYNGEE. CDR3 amino acids: CASRPSGSMTDTQYF. The CDR3 bases are TGTGCCAGCAGACCTAGCGGGAGTATGACAGATACGCAGTATTTT.

This clonotype was detected once. At one boundary the junction diverges from the germline segment, which might be a read error. This sequence joins TRBV7-2 and TRBJ2-7; D is perhaps TRBD1 or TRBD2 (6 bases each). CDR3 length: 15 amino acids. The germline gives CDR1 SGHTA, CDR2 FQGNSA. The CDR3 spells CASSPSRGPAYGQYF. The DNA of the CDR3 is TGTGCCAGCAGCCCCTCCCGGGGGCCGGCCTACGGGCAGTACTTC.

This clonotype has only a few counts. The chain recombines TRBV9 with TRBJ2-7; TRBD1 is a possible D gene (6 bases). Germline CDR1 reads SGDLS; CDR2 reads YYNGEE. V gave up 2 bases and J gave up 5 bases, with 17 bases separating them. This CDR3 region has 15 residues. DNA for the CDR3: TGTGCCAGCAGCGTCCAGGGGTGGAAAAAGGACGAGCAGTACTTC. Translating it yields CASSVQGWKKDEQYF.

A single count supports this clonotype. In DNA, the CDR3 is TGCAGCACCGAGGGACAGGGAGTGACCCAGCATTTT. This gives the protein CSTEGQGVTQHF. This chain joins TRBV29-1 and TRBJ1-5, with 9 bases that match TRBD1. With V trimmed by 8 bases and J by 11 bases, 10 bases remained unmatched. Germline V lookup: CDR1 SQVTM, CDR2 ANQGSEA. There are 12 residues in the CDR3.